These T cell receptor beta chains were read from a single sample in a study of cytomegalovirus exposure and HLA in healthy donors. The table came from immunoSEQ multiplex PCR; TCRdb's copy has only in-frame clones and leaves some out. The sample has 150,000 or so clones, almost 80% seen once. Sequencing used PBMCs. The receptors come from a male donor in good health and CMV-seronegative. CDR3s leave out the opening cysteine and the closing phenylalanine or tryptophan.

13 | TRBV18 | ASSPPGRTQETQY
12 | TRBV30 | AWKWGGSFYEQY
16 | TRBV6-8 | ASSYSNFPRGWDTEAF
13 | TRBV6-4 | ASSDSTSRPDTQY
13 | TRBV6-1 | ASRIQGASTGELF
15 | TRBV5-8 | ATQRDRLLLNTGELF
14 | TRBV2 | ASSDPVDRGNTEAF
13 | TRBV25-1 | ASTPTGEGNQPQH
13 | TRBV6-1 | ASSPRAGKGTEAF
16 | TRBV19 | ASSIVPGLAGVYNEQF
11 | TRBV6-4 | ASSEARGSEQY
12 | TRBV11-3 | ASGLTLSNTEAF
9 | TRBV16 | ASSQSGEQY
13 | TRBV9 | ASSGDSVAWYGYT
16 | TRBV7-9 | ASSLGMVAGDGNYGYT
10 | TRBV5-1 | ASSGGSTEAF
13 | TRBV9 | ASSVRLAGTNEQF
12 | TRBV2 | ASSERQVGTEAF
13 | TRBV4-3 | ASSQQNTGTYEQY
11 | TRBV29-1 | SVLTGLNTEAF
13 | TRBV30 | AWSVGGAIIYGYT
12 | TRBV19 | ASSITSFTGELF
13 | TRBV6-5 | ASNLAGGEGNTQY
12 | TRBV5-1 | ASSPGLEADTQY
13 | TRBV6-1 | ASSEQSTVTGELF
14 | TRBV4-3 | ASSQAPWEGNNEQF
11 | TRBV7-6 | ASSLVMNTEAF
12 | TRBV6-5 | ASSADTWGDEQY
11 | TRBV30 | AWSALDGSEAF
13 | TRBV27 | ASSPFSGREGEQF
13 | TRBV5-1 | ASSLATNPRNTIY